The present T cell receptor (beta chain) was sequenced within a study of blood T cell repertoires in COVID-19. The wider study: Samples representing acute and convalescent COVID-19 were sourced from the United States, Italy and Spain. Sources were T cells, B-cell-depleted T cells, or PBMCs; the material itself was cDNA or gDNA.

This clone was seen a handful of times. CDR1 LGHNT and CDR2 FRNRAP come from the germline V gene. The length of the CDR3 is 14 residues. The V end was cut by 1 base, the J end by 1 base, with 5 bases between. How the authors handled the data: Nucleated cell counts were estimated from reference gene primer amplification. The assay was immunoSEQ multiplex PCR, and TCRdb's table has in-frame clones only and misses some. That table furnishes V, J and clone size, whereas the DNA furnished D and trimming. The sample lists approximately 220,000 clones, roughly 85% occurring once. The TCR comes from a woman aged 40-49 years with active or convalescent COVID-19. The V and J genes are TRBV12-5 and TRBJ1-5; D is unresolved. The source material was peripheral blood. CDR3 loop: CASGLGQSNQPQHF. CDR3 sequence (DNA): TGTGCTAGTGGTTTGGGCCAGAGCAATCAGCCCCAGCATTTT. The complete variable domain, with remaining parts taken from reference TRBV12-5 and TRBJ1-5, reads DARVTQTPRHKVTEMGQEVTMRCQPILGHNTVFWYRQTMMQGLELLAYFRNRAPLDDSGMPKDRFSAEMPDATLATLKIQPSEPRDSAVYFCASGLGQSNQPQHFGDGTRLSIL.